This is a list of T cell receptor beta chains from one sample in a study of T cells after yellow fever vaccination. TCRdb ran MiXCR on the 5' RACE reads and lists one entry per CDR3 protein. This table has hundreds of thousands of distinct CDR3 sequences, roughly 20% appearing once. Sample: PBMCs, taken before the yellow fever booster vaccination. Receptors were obtained from a young man who received the YFV17D yellow fever vaccine. CDR3s include the opening cysteine and the closing phenylalanine or tryptophan. A D gene is named only where the DNA matches it firmly. Expanded clones are given a class, and other clones once, few, many or no size at all.

cdr3_aa | cdr3_nt | cdr3_length | j_call | v_call | d_call | clone_size
CASSGAGHTMDTQYF | TGTGCCAGCAGTGGAGCCGGGCACACGATGGATACGCAGTATTTT | 15 | TRBJ2-3 | TRBV7-2 | - | many
CASSQTREDTQYF | TGCGCCAGCAGCCAAACTAGGGAGGATACGCAGTATTTT | 13 | TRBJ2-3 | TRBV4-1 | - | -
CASSLADDASGGYTF | TGTGCCAGCAGCTTAGCGGATGACGCATCGGGTGGCTACACCTTC | 15 | TRBJ1-2 | TRBV11-2 | - | -
CASSLARRGHSYEQYF | TGTGCCAGCAGCTTAGCGCGGCGGGGGCACTCCTACGAGCAGTACTTC | 16 | TRBJ2-7 | TRBV7-6 | - | -
CASSYDSTYGYTF | TGTGCCAGCAGTTACGACAGCACCTATGGCTACACCTTC | 13 | TRBJ1-2 | TRBV12-3/TRBV12-4 | - | many
CASSQALAGGVSDTQYF | TGTGCCAGCAGCCAAGCCCTAGCGGGGGGTGTTTCAGATACGCAGTATTTT | 17 | TRBJ2-3 | TRBV3-1 | TRBD2 | -
CATSRDKGWDEKLFF | TGTGCCACCAGCAGAGATAAGGGCTGGGATGAAAAACTGTTTTTT | 15 | TRBJ1-4 | TRBV15 | - | many
CASSLRTGLAKNIQYF | TGTGCCAGCAGCCTCAGGACGGGACTAGCCAAAAACATTCAGTACTTC | 16 | TRBJ2-4 | TRBV6-1 | - | few
CSARVRGKTEAFF | TGCAGTGCTAGAGTCAGGGGAAAAACTGAAGCTTTCTTT | 13 | TRBJ1-1 | TRBV20-1 | - | -
CASSFHRTHEQYF | TGCGCCAGCAGCTTCCACAGGACCCACGAGCAGTACTTC | 13 | TRBJ2-7 | TRBV5-1 | - | few
CASSRSPGGDHMTQYF | TGTGCCAGCAGCCGCTCCCCTGGGGGGGACCATATGACGCAGTATTTT | 16 | TRBJ2-3 | TRBV28 | TRBD2 | few
CATLSQRGLVGGYTF | TGTGCCACCCTCTCTCAGCGAGGGCTCGTCGGTGGCTACACCTTC | 15 | TRBJ1-2 | TRBV19 | - | -
CASTPGGNQPQHF | TGTGCCAGCACCCCGGGGGGCAATCAGCCCCAGCATTTT | 13 | TRBJ1-5 | TRBV28 | - | many
CASSYPGHKNTEAFF | TGTGCCAGCAGTTACCCGGGACACAAGAACACTGAAGCTTTCTTT | 15 | TRBJ1-1 | TRBV6-6 | - | few
CASSLVQGRRNIQYF | TGTGCCAGCAGCTTGGTACAGGGAAGGAGGAACATTCAGTACTTC | 15 | TRBJ2-4 | TRBV11-2 | - | -
CASSQDVGGANTEAFF | TGCGCCAGCAGCCAGGACGTGGGGGGAGCGAACACTGAAGCTTTCTTT | 16 | TRBJ1-1 | TRBV4-3 | - | -
CASSLDWGGLQYF | TGTGCCAGCAGTTTGGATTGGGGGGGCCTTCAGTACTTC | 13 | TRBJ2-4 | TRBV12-3/TRBV12-4 | - | -
CASSSGASGETQYF | TGCGCCAGCAGCTCCGGGGCGTCGGGGGAGACCCAGTACTTC | 14 | TRBJ2-5 | TRBV5-1 | - | -
CATSRERWTGDGYTF | TGTGCCACCAGCAGAGAGAGGTGGACAGGGGATGGCTACACCTTC | 15 | TRBJ1-2 | TRBV15 | TRBD1 | -
CASSRYGGASNEQFF | TGTGCCAGCAGCCGCTACGGAGGGGCCTCCAATGAGCAGTTCTTC | 15 | TRBJ2-1 | TRBV3-1 | - | -
CSASFAGNTEAFF | TGCAGTGCGAGTTTCGCGGGGAACACTGAAGCTTTCTTT | 13 | TRBJ1-1 | TRBV20-1 | - | -
CASSVETYQETQYF | TGTGCCAGCAGCGTAGAAACCTACCAAGAGACCCAGTACTTC | 14 | TRBJ2-5 | TRBV7-2 | - | few
CASSYSGTGHTGELFF | TGTGCCAGCAGTTACTCGGGGACAGGGCACACCGGGGAGCTGTTTTTT | 16 | TRBJ2-2 | TRBV6-5 | TRBD1 | few
CASQGQAGGIPDTQYF | TGTGCCAGCCAGGGTCAGGCGGGGGGAATCCCAGATACGCAGTATTTT | 16 | TRBJ2-3 | TRBV12-3/TRBV12-4 | TRBD2 | -
CASSDAGKDTEAFF | TGCGCCAGCAGCGATGCAGGGAAAGACACTGAAGCTTTCTTT | 14 | TRBJ1-1 | TRBV5-1 | - | many
CASRRTGAPLGEKLFF | TGTGCCAGCCGGCGCACGGGGGCCCCGCTGGGGGAAAAACTGTTTTTT | 16 | TRBJ1-4 | TRBV12-3/TRBV12-4 | - | -
CASSARGTSGANVLTF | TGTGCCAGCAGTGCCCGGGGGACCTCTGGGGCCAACGTCCTGACTTTC | 16 | TRBJ2-6 | TRBV27 | - | -
CASSRPTGDSYEQYF | TGTGCCAGCAGTCGTCCTACAGGGGATTCCTACGAGCAGTACTTC | 15 | TRBJ2-7 | TRBV6-6 | TRBD1 | few
CASSFFRTIYF | TGTGCCAGCAGCTTTTTCCGCACCATATATTTT | 11 | TRBJ1-3 | TRBV5-8 | - | -
CASSPLTGIEEKLFF | TGCGCCAGCAGCCCGCTGACAGGGATTGAGGAAAAACTGTTTTTT | 15 | TRBJ1-4 | TRBV5-1 | TRBD1 | many
CASSVDGTGGSAFF | TGCGCCAGCAGCGTGGATGGGACAGGAGGTTCGGCTTTCTTT | 14 | TRBJ1-1 | TRBV5-1 | TRBD1 | many
CATSRGRTQIQETQYF | TGTGCCACCAGCAGAGGTCGGACACAGATACAAGAGACCCAGTACTTC | 16 | TRBJ2-5 | TRBV15 | - | few
CASSARTSGGGNTDTQYF | TGTGCCAGCAGCGCCCGGACCAGCGGCGGGGGAAACACAGATACGCAGTATTTT | 18 | TRBJ2-3 | TRBV5-6 | TRBD2 | -
CSAYRQETETQYF | TGCAGTGCCTACCGACAGGAGACAGAGACCCAGTACTTC | 13 | TRBJ2-5 | TRBV20-1 | - | few
CASRPTSGGASEQFF | TGTGCCAGCAGACCTACTAGCGGGGGGGCCAGTGAGCAGTTCTTC | 15 | TRBJ2-1 | TRBV28 | TRBD2 | -
CASSSTSGAETQYF | TGCGCCAGCAGCTCGACTAGCGGTGCGGAGACCCAGTACTTC | 14 | TRBJ2-5 | TRBV5-1 | TRBD2 | many
CASSLAPTSGRRTDTQYF | TGTGCCAGCAGCCTTGCCCCGACTAGCGGGCGCCGCACAGATACGCAGTATTTT | 18 | TRBJ2-3 | TRBV27 | TRBD2 | -
CSARGTGSKNTGELFF | TGCAGTGCTAGGGGGACAGGGTCCAAGAACACCGGGGAGCTGTTTTTT | 16 | TRBJ2-2 | TRBV20-1 | TRBD1 | few
CASRSRTSGGTSTDTQYF | TGTGCCAGCAGATCCCGGACTAGCGGGGGGACTAGCACAGATACGCAGTATTTT | 18 | TRBJ2-3 | TRBV7-2 | TRBD2 | few
CASSLVAGGRQETQYF | TGTGCCAGCAGCTTAGTCGCAGGGGGTAGACAAGAGACCCAGTACTTC | 16 | TRBJ2-5 | TRBV7-2 | TRBD1 | -
CASNLRTGSGNSPLHF | TGTGCCAGCAATTTACGGACAGGTTCTGGGAATTCACCCCTCCACTTT | 16 | TRBJ1-6 | TRBV28 | TRBD1 | few
CASSLGQRNYGYTF | TGCGCCAGCAGCTTGGGCCAGAGGAACTATGGCTACACCTTC | 14 | TRBJ1-2 | TRBV5-1 | - | few
CASTGGPSEGELFF | TGTGCCAGCACCGGGGGGCCCTCTGAAGGGGAGCTGTTTTTT | 14 | TRBJ2-2 | TRBV12-3/TRBV12-4 | - | -
CASSLESQGHYQPQHF | TGTGCCAGCAGCTTAGAATCACAGGGTCATTATCAGCCCCAGCATTTT | 16 | TRBJ1-5 | TRBV7-2 | - | -